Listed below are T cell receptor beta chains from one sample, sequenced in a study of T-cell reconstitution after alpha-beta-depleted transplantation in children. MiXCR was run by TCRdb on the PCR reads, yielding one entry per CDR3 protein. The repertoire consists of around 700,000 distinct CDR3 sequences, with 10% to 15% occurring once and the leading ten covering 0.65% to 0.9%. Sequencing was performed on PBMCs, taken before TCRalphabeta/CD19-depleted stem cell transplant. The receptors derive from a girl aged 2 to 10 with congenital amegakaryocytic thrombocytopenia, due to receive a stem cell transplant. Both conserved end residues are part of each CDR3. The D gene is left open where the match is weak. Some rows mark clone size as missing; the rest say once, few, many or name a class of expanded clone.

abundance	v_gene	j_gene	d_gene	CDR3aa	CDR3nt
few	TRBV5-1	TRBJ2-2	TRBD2	CASSTERDGTGELFF	TGCGCCAGCAGCACCGAGCGGGATGGAACCGGGGAGCTGTTTTTT
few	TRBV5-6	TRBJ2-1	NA	CASSLGGPRPFF	TGTGCCAGCAGCTTGGGCGGACCGCGGCCGTTCTTC
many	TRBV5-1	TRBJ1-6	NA	CASSNENNSPLHF	TGCGCCAGCAGTAACGAAAATAATTCACCCCTCCACTTT
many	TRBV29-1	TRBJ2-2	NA	CSVSLRELFF	TGCAGCGTTTCTCTCCGGGAGCTGTTTTTT
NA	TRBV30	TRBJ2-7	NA	CAWTYRDDSYEQYF	TGTGCCTGGACTTACAGGGACGACTCCTACGAGCAGTACTTC
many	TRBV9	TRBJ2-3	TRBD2	CASSVAFDSGNTDTQYF	TGTGCCAGCAGCGTAGCTTTTGATAGCGGGAACACAGATACGCAGTATTTT
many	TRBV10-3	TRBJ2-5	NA	CAISGGETQYF	TGTGCCATCAGTGGGGGAGAGACCCAGTACTTC
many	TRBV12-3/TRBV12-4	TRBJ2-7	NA	CASSYAGEGEQYF	TGTGCCAGCAGTTATGCAGGGGAGGGTGAGCAGTACTTC
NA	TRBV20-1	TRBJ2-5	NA	CSAQVAVGTQYF	TGCAGTGCACAGGTTGCCGTCGGGACCCAGTACTTC
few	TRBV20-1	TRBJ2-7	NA	CSALEQDYEQYF	TGCAGTGCTCTTGAACAAGATTACGAGCAGTACTTC
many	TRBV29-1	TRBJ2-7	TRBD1	CSVSYRGLSSYEQYF	TGCAGCGTAAGCTACAGGGGCCTGAGCTCCTACGAGCAGTACTTC
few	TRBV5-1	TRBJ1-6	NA	CASSLKSRSLINSPLHF	TGCGCCAGCAGCTTGAAGTCGCGGAGTCTGATTAATTCACCCCTCCACTTT
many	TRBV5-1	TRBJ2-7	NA	CASSLVRDREQYF	TGCGCCAGCAGCTTGGTACGGGACCGCGAGCAGTACTTC
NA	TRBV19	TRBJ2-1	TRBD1	CAGSTQGDEQFF	TGTGCCGGTAGTACCCAGGGGGATGAGCAGTTCTTC
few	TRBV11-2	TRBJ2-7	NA	CASSLGPGIYEQYF	TGTGCCAGCAGCTTAGGTCCAGGGATCTACGAGCAGTACTTC
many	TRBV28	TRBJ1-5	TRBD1	CASSEPQGALYQPQHF	TGTGCCAGCAGTGAGCCGCAGGGGGCTCTTTATCAGCCCCAGCATTTT
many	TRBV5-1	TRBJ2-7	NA	CASSFTHPSYEQYF	TGCGCCAGCAGCTTTACACATCCCTCCTACGAGCAGTACTTC
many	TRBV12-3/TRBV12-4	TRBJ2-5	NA	CASHQTHQETQYF	TGTGCCAGCCACCAGACACACCAAGAGACCCAGTACTTC
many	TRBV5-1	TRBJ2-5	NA	CASSLGDFQETQYF	TGCGCCAGCAGCTTGGGGGACTTTCAAGAGACCCAGTACTTC
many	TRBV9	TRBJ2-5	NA	CASSLWGAGETQYF	TGTGCCAGCAGCCTATGGGGAGCAGGGGAGACCCAGTACTTC
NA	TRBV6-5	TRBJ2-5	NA	CASSYSTGALETQYF	TGTGCCAGCAGTTACTCGACTGGCGCCTTGGAGACCCAGTACTTC
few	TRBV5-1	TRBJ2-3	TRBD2	CASSLAKTSGRPDTQYF	TGCGCCAGCAGCTTGGCCAAAACTAGCGGGAGACCAGATACGCAGTATTTT
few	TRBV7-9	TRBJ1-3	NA	CASSLTPSNTIYF	TGTGCCAGCAGCTTAACACCTTCAAACACCATATATTTT
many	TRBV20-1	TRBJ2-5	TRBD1	CSAWDSLQETQYF	TGCAGTGCCTGGGACAGCCTCCAAGAGACCCAGTACTTC
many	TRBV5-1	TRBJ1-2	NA	CASSGTDPICTF	TGCGCCAGCAGCGGGACCGACCCTATCTGCACCTTC
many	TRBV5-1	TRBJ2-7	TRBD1	CASSDRDRLYEQYF	TGCGCCAGCAGCGACCGGGACAGACTATACGAGCAGTACTTC
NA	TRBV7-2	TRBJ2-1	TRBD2	CASSLSSGRQGEQFF	TGTGCCAGCAGCCTCTCTAGCGGGAGGCAGGGTGAGCAGTTCTTC
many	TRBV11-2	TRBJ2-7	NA	CASTPGAYEQYF	TGTGCCAGCACCCCAGGGGCCTACGAGCAGTACTTC
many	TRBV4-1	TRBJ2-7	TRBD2	CASSQRHPELAGAPYEQYF	TGCGCCAGCAGCCAGCGCCACCCCGAACTAGCGGGGGCACCCTACGAGCAGTACTTC
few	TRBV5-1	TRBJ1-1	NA	CASKVGWENTEAFF	TGCGCCAGCAAGGTGGGGTGGGAGAACACTGAAGCTTTCTTT
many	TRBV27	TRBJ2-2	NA	CASSPLPATGELFF	TGTGCCAGCAGCCCCCTTCCCGCGACCGGGGAGCTGTTTTTT
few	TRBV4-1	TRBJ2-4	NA	CASSQSSGLAKNIQYF	TGCGCCAGCAGCCAGAGTAGCGGACTAGCCAAAAACATTCAGTACTTC